The rows below give T cell receptor beta chains drawn from one sample of a study of T cell clones after liver transplantation. Generated by immunoSEQ multiplex PCR, the TCRdb table keeps only in-frame clones and is missing some. The sample carries more than 65,000 clones, about four fifths recorded once. The sequencing here drew on CD4+ T cells from blood, taken 12 months after liver transplant. Every receptor here comes from a human patient who received a liver transplant. Among the T cells, some may be from the graft donor. CDR3s include the opening cysteine and the closing phenylalanine or tryptophan. D genes are given only for firm matches. The size field is filled for only some rows; it gives once, few, many or a size class.

>TRBV6-6|-|TRBJ2-2|TRBD1
CASSYGTVNTGELFF
TGTGCCAGCAGTTACGGGACAGTGAACACCGGGGAGCTGTTTTTT
>TRBV4-1|-|TRBJ1-1|-
CASSGRTVNTEAFF
TGCGCCAGCAGCGGGCGGACGGTGAACACTGAAGCTTTCTTT
>TRBV28|-|TRBJ2-7|-
CASSLPGMGAIEQYF
TGTGCCAGCAGTTTGCCCGGAATGGGAGCCATAGAGCAGTACTTC
>TRBV7-2|-|TRBJ1-1|-
CASSLSLNTEAFF
TGTGCCAGCAGCTTAAGCCTGAACACTGAAGCTTTCTTT
>TRBV28|-|TRBJ2-1|TRBD2
CASSFSGTSGRNEQFF
TGTGCCAGCAGTTTCTCCGGGACTAGCGGGAGAAATGAGCAGTTCTTC
>TRBV30|-|TRBJ1-2|-
CAWSRQAGGYTF
TGTGCCTGGAGCCGACAGGCCGGGGGCTACACCTTC
>TRBV27|-|TRBJ2-1|-
CASTVRGYAEQFF
TGTGCCAGCACCGTTCGAGGGTACGCGGAGCAGTTCTTC
>TRBV28|-|TRBJ2-1|TRBD2
CASQLVGLAAYNEQFF
TGTGCCAGCCAACTCGTCGGGCTAGCGGCATACAATGAGCAGTTCTTC
>TRBV7-2|-|TRBJ2-1|TRBD1
CASSPGQGYDEQFF
TGTGCCAGCAGCCCCGGACAGGGGTACGATGAGCAGTTCTTC
>TRBV5-1|-|TRBJ2-6|-
CASSLASRSSGANVLTF
TGCGCCAGCAGCTTGGCCTCTCGGAGCTCTGGGGCCAACGTCCTGACTTTC
>TRBV27|-|TRBJ1-5|-
CASSLVQGPNQPQHF
TGTGCCAGCAGCCTCGTACAGGGCCCGAATCAGCCCCAGCATTTT
>TRBV5-5|-|TRBJ2-7|-
CASSSTRGREPYEQYF
TGTGCCAGCAGCTCCACTCGGGGGCGGGAGCCATACGAGCAGTACTTC
>TRBV5-1|-|TRBJ2-1|-
CASSLEGHNEQFF
TGCGCCAGCAGCTTGGAAGGTCACAATGAGCAGTTCTTC
>TRBV28|-|TRBJ2-1|TRBD2
CASSQGTSGSSYNEQFF
TGTGCCAGCAGTCAAGGGACTAGCGGGAGCTCCTACAATGAGCAGTTCTTC
>TRBV28|-|TRBJ1-2|TRBD1
CASSVPGQGQYGYTF
TGTGCCAGCAGTGTTCCGGGACAGGGCCAATATGGCTACACCTTC
>TRBV7-8|-|TRBJ2-1|TRBD2
CASSPSTSSGRGFSYNEQFF
TGTGCCAGCAGCCCGTCGACTAGTAGCGGGAGGGGATTCTCCTACAATGAGCAGTTCTTC
>TRBV5-1|-|TRBJ2-1|-
CASSLVADNEQFF
TGCGCCAGCAGCTTGGTCGCTGACAATGAGCAGTTCTTC
>TRBV11-2|-|TRBJ2-5|-
CASSLRRRTGETQYF
TGTGCCAGCAGCTTAAGGAGGAGGACGGGCGAGACCCAGTACTTC
>TRBV27|-|TRBJ2-7|-
CASSFRGLRSYEQYF
TGTGCCAGCAGTTTCAGGGGCCTTCGTTCCTACGAGCAGTACTTC
>TRBV30|-|TRBJ2-4|TRBD2
CAWRRPGGLVGIQYF
TGTGCCTGGAGACGTCCGGGAGGGCTAGTCGGCATTCAGTACTTC
>TRBV7-9|once|TRBJ1-5|-
CASSLVGAGPMDQPQHF
TGTGCCAGCAGCTTAGTTGGGGCAGGGCCCATGGATCAGCCCCAGCATTTT
>TRBV11-2|-|TRBJ2-7|-
CASSLDGGTGYEQYF
TGTGCCAGCAGCTTAGATGGCGGGACGGGCTACGAGCAGTACTTC
>TRBV9|-|TRBJ2-3|-
CASQRGGAVTDTQYF
TGTGCCAGCCAGCGCGGAGGGGCAGTCACAGATACGCAGTATTTT
>TRBV5-4|-|TRBJ2-7|-
CASSLMGREQYF
TGTGCCAGCAGCTTGATGGGGCGGGAGCAGTACTTC
>TRBV18|-|TRBJ2-3|TRBD2
CASSPFVGTSGRGTDTQYF
TGTGCCAGCTCACCATTCGTCGGGACTAGCGGGAGGGGGACAGATACGCAGTATTTT
>TRBV6-1|-|TRBJ2-2|-
CASSEWNTGELFF
TGTGCCAGCAGTGAGTGGAACACCGGGGAGCTGTTTTTT
>TRBV27|once|TRBJ1-1|-
CASSSSRVNTEAFF
TGTGCCAGCAGTTCGTCCCGGGTGAACACTGAAGCTTTCTTT
>TRBV19|-|TRBJ2-7|-
CASSPPGTGNYEQYF
TGTGCCAGTAGTCCTCCCGGGACGGGGAATTACGAGCAGTACTTC
>TRBV28|-|TRBJ2-4|TRBD2
CASSSSGRTKNIQYF
TGTGCCAGCAGTTCTAGCGGGAGGACCAAAAACATTCAGTACTTC
>TRBV5-1|-|TRBJ2-7|-
CASSLHNRLSYEQYF
TGCGCCAGCAGCTTACACAACAGACTATCCTACGAGCAGTACTTC
>TRBV25-1|few|TRBJ2-5|TRBD2
CASGGLAGAETQYF
TGTGCCAGCGGGGGACTAGCGGGAGCGGAGACCCAGTACTTC
>TRBV7-6|-|TRBJ2-1|TRBD2
CASSPTSGRRGEQFF
TGTGCCAGCAGCCCAACTAGCGGGAGGAGGGGTGAGCAGTTCTTC
>TRBV7-9|-|TRBJ2-6|TRBD2
CASRGASGRSPGANVLTF
TGTGCCAGCAGAGGGGCTAGCGGGAGGTCCCCTGGGGCCAACGTCCTGACTTTC
>TRBV19|-|TRBJ2-2|TRBD2
CASSRLAGGLNTGELFF
TGTGCCAGTAGTCGACTAGCGGGAGGGCTAAACACCGGGGAGCTGTTTTTT
>TRBV30|-|TRBJ1-5|-
CAWSVPGQADQPQHF
TGTGCCTGGAGTGTACCGGGTCAGGCGGATCAGCCCCAGCATTTT
>TRBV7-2|once|TRBJ2-7|TRBD1
CASSLWDRGHEQYF
TGTGCCAGCAGCTTATGGGACAGGGGGCACGAGCAGTACTTC
>TRBV28|-|TRBJ1-5|-
CASSLKGSNQPQHF
TGTGCCAGCAGTTTAAAAGGCTCCAATCAGCCCCAGCATTTT
>TRBV5-1|-|TRBJ2-1|-
CASRTLNEQFF
TGCGCATCTAGGACACTCAATGAGCAGTTCTTC
>TRBV5-1|-|TRBJ2-7|TRBD1
CASSRDRTYYEQYF
TGCGCCAGCAGCCGGGACAGAACCTACTACGAGCAGTACTTC
>TRBV19|-|TRBJ2-1|-
CASSIGIGSYNEQFF
TGTGCCAGTAGTATCGGCATAGGCTCCTACAATGAGCAGTTCTTC
>TRBV19|-|TRBJ2-5|-
CASSIDTREQTQYF
TGTGCCAGTAGTATAGATACCCGGGAGCAGACCCAGTACTTC
>TRBV5-1|-|TRBJ2-1|-
CASTRGLSSYNEQFF
TGCGCCAGCACTCGGGGACTGAGCTCCTACAATGAGCAGTTCTTC
>TRBV5-1|-|TRBJ2-1|TRBD1
CASSPTGQYNEQFF
TGCGCCAGCAGCCCGACAGGGCAATACAATGAGCAGTTCTTC
>TRBV9|few|TRBJ2-1|-
CASSVRGASSYNEQFF
TGTGCCAGCAGCGTACGAGGGGCCAGCTCCTACAATGAGCAGTTCTTC